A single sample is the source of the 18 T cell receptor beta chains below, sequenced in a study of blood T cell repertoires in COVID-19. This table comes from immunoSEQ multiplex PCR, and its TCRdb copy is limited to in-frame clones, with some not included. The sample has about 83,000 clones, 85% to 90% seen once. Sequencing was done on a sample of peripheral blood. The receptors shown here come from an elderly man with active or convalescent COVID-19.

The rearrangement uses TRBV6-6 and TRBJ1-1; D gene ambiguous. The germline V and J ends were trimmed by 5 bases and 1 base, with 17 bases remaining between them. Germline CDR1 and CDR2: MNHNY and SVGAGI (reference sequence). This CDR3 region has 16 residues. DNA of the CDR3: TGTGCCAGCAGTACCCATCCGTTGGGCTCGAACACTGAAGCTTTCTTT. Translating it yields CASSTHPLGSNTEAFF.

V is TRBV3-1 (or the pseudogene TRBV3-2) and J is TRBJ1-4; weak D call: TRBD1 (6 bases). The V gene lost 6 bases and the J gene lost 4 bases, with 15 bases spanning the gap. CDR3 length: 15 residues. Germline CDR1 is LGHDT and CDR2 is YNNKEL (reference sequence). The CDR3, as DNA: TGTGCCAGCAGAAACACAGGGCGAGGTAATGAAAAACTGTTTTTT. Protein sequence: CASRNTGRGNEKLFF.

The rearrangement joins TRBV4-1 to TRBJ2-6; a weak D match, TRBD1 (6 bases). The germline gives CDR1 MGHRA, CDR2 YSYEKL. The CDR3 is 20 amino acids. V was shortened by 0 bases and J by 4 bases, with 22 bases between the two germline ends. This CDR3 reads CASSQDGLVQGLSGANVLTF. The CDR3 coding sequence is TGCGCCAGCAGCCAAGATGGCTTAGTACAGGGATTATCCGGGGCCAACGTCCTGACTTTC.

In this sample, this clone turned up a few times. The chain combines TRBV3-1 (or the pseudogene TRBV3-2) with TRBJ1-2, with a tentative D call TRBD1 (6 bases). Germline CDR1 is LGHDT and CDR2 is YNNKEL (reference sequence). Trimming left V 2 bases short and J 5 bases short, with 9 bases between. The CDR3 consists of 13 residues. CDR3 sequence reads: CASSQPRGYGYTF. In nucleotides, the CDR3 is TGTGCCAGCAGCCAACCCAGGGGATATGGCTACACCTTC.

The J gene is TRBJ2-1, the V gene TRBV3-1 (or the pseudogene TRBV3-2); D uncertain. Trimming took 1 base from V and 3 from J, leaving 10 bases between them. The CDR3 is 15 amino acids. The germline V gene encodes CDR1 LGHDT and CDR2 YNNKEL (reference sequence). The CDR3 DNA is TGTGCCAGCAGCCAAGTCTCCGGGTTCTACAATGAGCAGTTCTTC. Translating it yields CASSQVSGFYNEQFF.

The CDR3 reads CASSLERTAVSNQPQHF. CDR3 DNA sequence: TGTGCCAGCAGTCTAGAAAGGACAGCGGTTAGCAATCAGCCCCAGCATTTT. The chain has TRBV6-6 and TRBJ1-5, with D perhaps matching TRBD1 (6 bases). Trimming pared 5 bases from V and 0 bases from J, leaving 17 bases between. The CDR3 runs to 17 residues. Germline values: CDR1 MNHNY, CDR2 SVGAGI (reference sequence).

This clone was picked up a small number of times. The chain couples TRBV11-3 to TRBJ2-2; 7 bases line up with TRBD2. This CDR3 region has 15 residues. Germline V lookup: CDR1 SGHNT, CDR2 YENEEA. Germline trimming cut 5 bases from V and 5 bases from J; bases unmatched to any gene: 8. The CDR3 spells CASSPRGVVTGELFF. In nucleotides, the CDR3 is TGTGCCAGCAGCCCCCGGGGGGTAGTGACCGGGGAGCTGTTTTTT. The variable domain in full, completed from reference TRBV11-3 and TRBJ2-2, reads EAGVVQSPRYKIIEKKQPVAFWCNPISGHNTLYWYLQNLGQGPELLIRYENEEAVDDSQLPKDRFSAERLKGVDSTLKIQPAELGDSAVYLCASSPRGVVTGELFFGEGSRLTVL.

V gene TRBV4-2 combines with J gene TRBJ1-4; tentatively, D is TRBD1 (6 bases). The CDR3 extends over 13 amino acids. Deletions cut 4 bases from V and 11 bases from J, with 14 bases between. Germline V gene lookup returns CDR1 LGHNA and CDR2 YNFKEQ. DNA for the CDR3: TGTGCCAGCAGCCTCGGGAGGGGGGACAAACTGTTTTTT. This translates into CASSLGRGDKLFF.

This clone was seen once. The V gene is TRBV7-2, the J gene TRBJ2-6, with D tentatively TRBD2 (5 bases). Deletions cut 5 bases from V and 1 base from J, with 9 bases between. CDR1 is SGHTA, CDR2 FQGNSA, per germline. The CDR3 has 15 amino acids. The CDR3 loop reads CASSPRRSGANVLTF. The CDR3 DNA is TGTGCCAGCAGCCCACGGAGGTCTGGGGCCAACGTCCTGACTTTC.

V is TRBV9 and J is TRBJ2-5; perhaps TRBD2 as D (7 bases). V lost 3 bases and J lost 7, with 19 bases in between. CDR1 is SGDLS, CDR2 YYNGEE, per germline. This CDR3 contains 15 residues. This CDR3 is CASSGPGGGPGTQYF. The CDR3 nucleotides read TGTGCCAGCAGCGGTCCGGGGGGCGGGCCGGGGACCCAGTACTTC.

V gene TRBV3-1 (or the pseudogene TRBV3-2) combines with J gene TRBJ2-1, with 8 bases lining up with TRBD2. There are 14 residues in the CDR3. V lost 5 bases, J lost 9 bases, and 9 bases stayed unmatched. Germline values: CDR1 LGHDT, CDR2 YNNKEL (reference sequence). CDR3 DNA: TGTGCCAGCAGCTTAGCGGGGACCGGGGCTGAGCAGTTCTTC. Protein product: CASSLAGTGAEQFF.

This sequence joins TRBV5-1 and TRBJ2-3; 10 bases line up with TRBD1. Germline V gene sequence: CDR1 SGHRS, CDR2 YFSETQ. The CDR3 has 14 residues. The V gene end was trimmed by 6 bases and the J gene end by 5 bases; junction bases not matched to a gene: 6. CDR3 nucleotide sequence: TGCGCCAGCACCGTCGGGACAGGGGAAGATACGCAGTATTTT. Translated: CASTVGTGEDTQYF.

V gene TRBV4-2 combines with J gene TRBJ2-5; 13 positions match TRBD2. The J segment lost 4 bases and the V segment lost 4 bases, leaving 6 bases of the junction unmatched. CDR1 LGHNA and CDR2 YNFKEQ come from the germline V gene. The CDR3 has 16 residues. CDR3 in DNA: TGTGCCAGCAGCCGACAGACTAGCGGGGGGATAGAGACCCAGTACTTC. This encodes CASSRQTSGGIETQYF.

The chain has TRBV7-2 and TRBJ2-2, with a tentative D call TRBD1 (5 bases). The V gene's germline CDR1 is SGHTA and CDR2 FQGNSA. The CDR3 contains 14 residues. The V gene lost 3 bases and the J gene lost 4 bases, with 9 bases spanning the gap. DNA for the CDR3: TGTGCCAGCAGCTTTGACAGAGTCACCGGGGAGCTGTTTTTT. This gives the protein CASSFDRVTGELFF.

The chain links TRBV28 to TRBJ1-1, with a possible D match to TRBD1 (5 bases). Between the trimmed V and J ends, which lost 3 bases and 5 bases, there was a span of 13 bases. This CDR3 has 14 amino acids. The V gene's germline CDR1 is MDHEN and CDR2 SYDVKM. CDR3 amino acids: CASSFPRGVTEAFF. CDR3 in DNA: TGTGCCAGCAGTTTCCCGCGGGGGGTAACTGAAGCTTTCTTT.

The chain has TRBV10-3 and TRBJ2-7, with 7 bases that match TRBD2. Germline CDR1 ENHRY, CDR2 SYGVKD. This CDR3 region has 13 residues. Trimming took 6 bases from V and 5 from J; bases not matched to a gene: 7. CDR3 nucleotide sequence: TGTGCCATCAGCTTGGCGGGAGAGGACGAGCAGTACGTC. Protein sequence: CAISLAGEDEQYV.

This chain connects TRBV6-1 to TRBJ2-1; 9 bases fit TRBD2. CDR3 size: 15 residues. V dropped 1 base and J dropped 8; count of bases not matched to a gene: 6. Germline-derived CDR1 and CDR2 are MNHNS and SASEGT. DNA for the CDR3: TGTGCCAGCAGTGAAGTAAGCGGGGGGCGCCATGAGCAGTTCTTC. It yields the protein CASSEVSGGRHEQFF.

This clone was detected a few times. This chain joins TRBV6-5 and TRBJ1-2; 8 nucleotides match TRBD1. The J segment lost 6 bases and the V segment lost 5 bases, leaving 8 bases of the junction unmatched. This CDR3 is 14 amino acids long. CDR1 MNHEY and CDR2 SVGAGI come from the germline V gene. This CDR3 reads CASSIRQGKDGYTF. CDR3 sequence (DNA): TGTGCCAGCAGTATTCGACAGGGGAAGGATGGCTACACCTTC.